Shown below are 24 T cell receptor beta chains from a single sample sequenced in a study of blood T cells in healthy people across ages. Together with a sample-barcoded 5' primer, a J-beta primer mix was included in a second PCR lasting about 6 to 11 cycles. TCRdb ran MiXCR on the 5' RACE reads and lists one entry per CDR3 protein. The sample lists 1,800,000 or so distinct CDR3 sequences, 39% occurring once. The source material was blood. Receptors were obtained from a human donor in good health.

This chain links TRBV12-3 or TRBV12-4 with TRBJ1-2, with no clear D. The CDR3 extends over 14 amino acids. The V and J ends lost 1 base and 8 bases respectively, with 14 bases between them. CDR3 protein: CASSLGQTIRGYTF. DNA of the CDR3: TGTGCCAGCAGTTTAGGGCAGACAATCCGAGGCTACACCTTC.

The chain is built from TRBV7-2 and TRBJ2-1; 8 nucleotides line up with TRBD2. CDR3 length equals 13 residues. J was trimmed by 7 bases and V by 7 bases; bases with no gene match: 6. The germline V gene has CDR1 SGHTA and CDR2 FQGNSA. In DNA form, the CDR3 reads TGTGCCAGCACGGGGGGGGGTTCAAATGAGCAGTTCTTC. Protein sequence: CASTGGGSNEQFF.

This clonotype showed up just a few times. J is TRBJ1-3 and V is TRBV29-1; D is undetermined. The CDR3 is 15 amino acids. The germline V gene encodes CDR1 SQVTM and CDR2 ANQGSEA. Trimming removed 0 bases at V and 0 bases at J, with 9 bases between. The CDR3 loop is CSVEERAFSGNTIYF. The CDR3 nucleotides are TGCAGCGTTGAAGAAAGGGCCTTCTCTGGAAACACCATATATTTT.

Comment on this clonotype: One junction end does not reproduce the germline sequence, and a read error may be involved. The gene calls are TRBV6-2 or TRBV6-3 and TRBJ1-5; tentatively, D is TRBD1 (6 bases). This CDR3 is built from 14 residues. Germline assignment: CDR1 MNHEY and CDR2 SVGEGT. The CDR3 reads CVSSFRQEDQPQHF. Written as DNA, the CDR3 is TGTGTCAGCAGTTTCCGACAGGAAGATCAGCCCCAGCATTTT.

As to this clonotype: One end of the junction varies from germline; a read error may be responsible. This chain joins TRBV7-2 and TRBJ2-6; possibly TRBD1 for D (5 bases). The CDR3 covers 17 residues. The germline V gene has CDR1 SGHTA and CDR2 FQGNSA. CDR3 nucleotide sequence: TGTGCCAGCAACTTAAGCCATCGGTACAGGGGGGCCAACGTCCTGACTTTC. Protein sequence: CASNLSHRYRGANVLTF.

The gene calls are TRBV4-1 and TRBJ1-4; the D is unclear. CDR3 size: 15 residues. The V gene lost 0 bases and the J gene lost 4 bases, with 9 bases spanning the gap. The germline V gene has CDR1 MGHRA and CDR2 YSYEKL. The CDR3 protein is CASSQEKGYNEKLFF. The CDR3 DNA follows: TGCGCCAGCAGCCAAGAAAAGGGTTATAATGAAAAACTGTTTTTT.

This chain connects TRBV4-3 to TRBJ1-4; D is undetermined. The CDR3 loop spans 16 amino acids. V lost 0 bases to trimming and J lost 8 bases, with 16 bases between them. The V gene's germline CDR1 is LGHNA and CDR2 YSLEER. CDR3 DNA sequence: TGCGCCAGCAGCCAAGATCGTGATGGGGAACGGGAAAAACTGTTTTTT. It yields the protein CASSQDRDGEREKLFF.

This clonotype was found a few times. This rearrangement joins TRBV12-3 or TRBV12-4 to TRBJ1-6, with 9 positions matching TRBD1. The V segment lost 3 bases and the J segment 9 bases; nucleotides outside the gene matches: 9. CDR3 length: 16 residues. DNA for the CDR3: TGTGCCAGCAGTTTGGGACAGGGTTGGGAGGGTTCACCCCTCCACTTT. It specifies CASSLGQGWEGSPLHF.

The chain links TRBV29-1 to TRBJ2-1, with 9 bases that match TRBD2. The CDR3 extends over 15 amino acids. After removal of 1 base from V and 13 bases from J, the junction contained 14 bases not matched to a gene. Germline V lookup: CDR1 SQVTM, CDR2 ANQGSEA. CDR3 in DNA: TGCAGCGTTGAAGTTAGCGGGGGTCTTGGGGAGACCCAGTTCTTC. It encodes CSVEVSGGLGETQFF.

This clonotype was counted a few times. The chain uses TRBV7-3 and TRBJ2-3; TRBD2 aligns across 8 bases. Germline V gives CDR1 SGHTA, CDR2 FQGTGA. CDR3 size: 16 residues. Trimming at V came to 2 bases and at J to 4 bases, leaving 8 bases not matched to a gene. CDR3 residues: CASSLSAGGAPDTQYF. CDR3 DNA: TGTGCCAGCAGCTTATCGGCCGGGGGGGCCCCAGATACGCAGTATTTT. The full variable domain, completed using reference TRBV7-3 and TRBJ2-3, is GAGVSQTPSNKVTEKGKYVELRCDPISGHTALYWYRQSLGQGPEFLIYFQGTGAADDSGLPNDRFFAVRPEGSVSTLKIQRTERGDSAVYLCASSLSAGGAPDTQYFGPGTRLTVL.

V is TRBV5-1 and J is TRBJ1-4; D remains unclear. The CDR3 totals 14 residues. Germline values: CDR1 SGHRS, CDR2 YFSETQ. The V and J ends lost 5 bases and 6 bases respectively, with 14 bases between them. The CDR3 loop is CASRPGDADEKLFF. The CDR3 DNA reads as TGCGCCAGCAGGCCGGGAGATGCGGATGAAAAACTGTTTTTT. The full variable domain, its missing parts supplied by reference TRBV5-1 and TRBJ1-4, is KAGVTQTPRYLIKTRGQQVTLSCSPISGHRSVSWYQQTPGQGLQFLFEYFSETQRNKGNFPGRFSGRQFSNSRSEMNVSTLELGDSALYLCASRPGDADEKLFFGSGTQLSVL.

Worth noting for this clonotype: The junction shows a germline mismatch at one end, possibly a read error. The gene calls are TRBV4-1 and TRBJ2-3, with D possibly matching TRBD1 (5 bases). The length of the CDR3 is 14 residues. The germline gives CDR1 MGHRA, CDR2 YSYEKL. CDR3 protein: CASSPSPLTGTQYF. DNA of the CDR3: TGCGCCAGCAGCCCTTCGCCCCTCACAGGTACGCAGTATTTT.

The rearrangement links TRBV5-1 to TRBJ2-1, with 9 bases aligning to TRBD1. The CDR3 length is 18 residues. Germline CDR1 and CDR2: SGHRS and YFSETQ. The junction had 11 bases not matched to a gene; V was cut back by 4 bases and J by 0 bases. The DNA for the CDR3 is TGCGCCAGCAGCGTTCTCCCGCTGACAGGGGGCTCCTACAATGAGCAGTTCTTC. Residues: CASSVLPLTGGSYNEQFF.

The chain recombines TRBV10-3 with TRBJ1-1; 7 positions match TRBD1. Germline V gene data show CDR1 as ENHRY and CDR2 as SYGVKD. V dropped 10 bases and J dropped 2; count of bases not matched to a gene: 7. This CDR3 region has 13 residues. CDR3 region: CANRDSLNTEAFF. The CDR3 DNA reads TGTGCCAACCGGGACAGTCTAAACACTGAAGCTTTCTTT.

V is TRBV6-5 and J is TRBJ2-2, with D maybe TRBD2 (6 bases). The V end was cut by 6 bases, the J end by 5 bases, with 13 bases between. The CDR3 runs to 14 residues. CDR1 and CDR2 from the germline V gene are MNHEY and SVGAGI. For the CDR3, the DNA is TGTGCCAGCAGAGGTGGGGGGAGGACCGGGGAGCTGTTTTTT. Translated: CASRGGGRTGELFF.

The chain's CDR3 is CSAGFLVGGYTF. In DNA, the CDR3 is TGCAGTGCTGGGTTTTTAGTGGGTGGCTACACCTTC. The J gene is TRBJ1-2, the V gene TRBV20-1; no clear D. This CDR3 contains 12 residues. The germline CDR1 and CDR2 sequences are DFQATT and SNEGSKA (reference sequence). V lost 5 bases to trimming and J lost 7 bases, with 14 bases between them.

This chain connects TRBV28 to TRBJ2-5; D is unresolved. The J call is uncertain, as TRBJ2-7 better fits the DNA end. The CDR3 totals 13 residues. Germline V gene lookup returns CDR1 MDHEN and CDR2 SYDVKM. The CDR3 DNA reads as TGTGCCAGCAGTTCTCTCGGACGGAACGAGCAGTACTTC. Residues: CASSSLGRNEQYF.

Worth noting for this clonotype: A junction boundary mismatches the germline segment, possibly from a read error. The rearrangement joins TRBV4-3 to TRBJ1-2; a weak D match, TRBD1 (5 bases). This CDR3 has 15 amino acids. Germline CDR1 is LGHNA and CDR2 is YSLEER. The chain's CDR3 is CANSQNFDRLYGYTF. Here the CDR3 DNA reads TGCGCCAACAGCCAAAACTTTGACAGACTTTATGGCTACACCTTC.

The chain has TRBV2 and TRBJ1-1; TRBD1 matches at 12 bases. The CDR3 is made up of 14 amino acids. Germline V gene data show CDR1 as SNHLY and CDR2 as FYNNEI. Trimming at V came to 7 bases and at J to 11 bases, leaving 11 bases not matched to a gene. CDR3 loop: CASKRGTGGAGAFF. CDR3 DNA sequence: TGTGCCAGCAAAAGGGGGACAGGGGGCGCGGGCGCTTTCTTT.

About this clonotype itself: A read error may produce the germline difference seen at one junction end. The chain couples TRBV9 to TRBJ1-5; D unclear. This CDR3 is built from 13 residues. Per the germline V gene, CDR1 is SGDLS and CDR2 is YYNGEE. The CDR3 coding sequence is TGTGCCAACAGCCCCTTTTCGGGTCCGCCCCAGCATTTT. Protein: CANSPFSGPPQHF.

V is TRBV28 and J is TRBJ1-1, with D possibly TRBD1 on 5 matching bases. This CDR3 comprises 15 residues. Germline V CDR1 and CDR2: MDHEN, SYDVKM. V lost 5 bases and J lost 0, with 13 bases in between. For the CDR3, the DNA is TGTGCCAGCAGTCCCCACGGGACGGTGAACACTGAAGCTTTCTTT. Protein: CASSPHGTVNTEAFF.

The rearrangement links TRBV15 to TRBJ2-3; possibly TRBD1 or TRBD2 for D (5 bases each). Germline lookup yields CDR1 LNHNV and CDR2 YYDKDF (reference sequence). Trimming stripped 5 bases from V and 4 bases from J, with 19 bases between. The CDR3 is 16 residues long. CDR3 region: CATSAAVRVGADTQYF. As DNA, the CDR3 is TGTGCCACCAGCGCCGCGGTGAGGGTAGGGGCAGATACGCAGTATTTT.

The V call is TRBV7-6, the J call TRBJ2-1; 14 nucleotides line up with TRBD2. The germline V gene encodes CDR1 SGHVS and CDR2 FNYEAQ. With V trimmed by 2 bases and J by 15 bases, 15 bases remained unmatched. This CDR3 has 17 amino acids. The CDR3 DNA sequence: TGTGCCAGCAGCTTATTCGCCGGGACTAGCGGGGGCCCCATCGGGTTCTTC. It codes for CASSLFAGTSGGPIGFF.

The rearrangement links TRBV7-2 to TRBJ2-7, with D unclear. V lost 2 bases and J lost 5, with 13 bases in between. The CDR3 sequence is 14 residues long. Germline CDR1 SGHTA, CDR2 FQGNSA. The CDR3 DNA sequence: TGTGCCAGCAGCTTACGCAGAACCATCAACGAGCAGTACTTC. Its protein product is CASSLRRTINEQYF.